This record concerns one T cell receptor (beta chain) sequence. Its antigen is still unknown. The data were produced by immunoSEQ multiplex PCR, yet TCRdb's version contains in-frame clones alone and is incomplete. The data show about 110,000 clones, with roughly 90% seen just once and 0.34% held by the top ten. This entry is derived from a study of Tregs in tolerant kidney transplant recipients. Study-wide points: Antigen-driven expansion was suggested because donor-specific Tregs expanded more than all Tregs in tolerant patients. Few patients were studied, so findings need validation in larger groups.

With 6 bases removed from V and 0 bases from J, the gap between germline ends came to 4 bases. This CDR3 region has 12 residues. Looked up from germline, CDR1 is MNHEY and CDR2 is SMNVEV (reference sequence). CD4+CD25+CD127- Tregs, CD4+CD25- non-Tregs, CD4 and CD8 cells were sorted. This chain joins TRBV27 and TRBJ2-3; D is unresolved. The sequences come from CD4+ T cells from blood, collected before the transplant. This sequence was found in a human donor who received a combined kidney and bone marrow transplant. The CDR3 DNA sequence: TGTGCCAGCAGCAAAAGCACAGATACGCAGTATTTT. The encoded protein is CASSKSTDTQYF.